Each of the 29 T cell receptor beta chains below was sequenced from the same sample in a study of blood T cell repertoires in COVID-19. Profiled with immunoSEQ multiplex PCR; TCRdb holds only in-frame clones, not every one. The sample lists tens of thousands of clones, 85% to 95% seen once, with roughly 10% in the top ten. The sample comprised peripheral blood. All receptors come from an elderly woman with acute or convalescent COVID-19.

This clone was observed a few times. The V and J genes are TRBV6-2 or TRBV6-3 and TRBJ1-1, with D unresolved. The CDR3 spans 14 residues. V lost 0 bases, J lost 4 bases, and 9 bases lay in between. The V gene's germline CDR1 is MNHEY and CDR2 SVGEGT. In DNA form, the CDR3 reads TGTGCCAGCAGTTACTCGCACTTAGCCACTGAAGCTTTCTTT. Translation: CASSYSHLATEAFF.

The V and J genes are TRBV18 and TRBJ2-7, with 10 bases fitting TRBD1. The CDR3 is made up of 15 amino acids. The germline V gene encodes CDR1 KGHSH and CDR2 LQKENI. J was trimmed by 1 base and V by 2 bases; bases with no gene match: 2. CDR3 sequence reads: CASSPGDRGSYEQYF. CDR3 bases: TGTGCCAGCTCACCAGGGGACAGGGGTTCCTACGAGCAGTACTTC.

The CDR3 is CASSQEVAVGAGYTF. Written as DNA, the CDR3 is TGTGCCAGCAGCCAAGAAGTTGCGGTAGGAGCTGGCTACACCTTC. The chain carries TRBV4-2 and TRBJ1-2; D remains unclear. The V end was cut by 0 bases, the J end by 7 bases, with 15 bases between. Germline loops: CDR1 LGHNA, CDR2 YNFKEQ. The CDR3 contains 15 residues.

This chain uses TRBV30 with TRBJ1-4, with D perhaps TRBD1 (6 bases). The CDR3 is 16 residues long. Germline CDR1 and CDR2: GTSNPN and SVGIG (reference sequence). V was trimmed by 1 base and J by 4 bases, leaving 16 bases between them. CDR3 amino acids: CAWSDPRGAFNEKLFF. The CDR3 region has the DNA TGTGCCTGGAGTGACCCCCGGGGGGCATTTAATGAAAAACTGTTTTTT.

This clone was observed once. The J gene is TRBJ1-1, the V gene TRBV27, with a tentative D call TRBD1 (6 bases). The CDR3 contains 14 residues. The V end was cut by 2 bases, the J end by 1 base, with 8 bases between. Germline V gene lookup returns CDR1 MNHEY and CDR2 SMNVEV (reference sequence). In DNA, the CDR3 is TGTGCCAGCAGTTTACGGACAGAGAACACTGAAGCTTTCTTT. Residues: CASSLRTENTEAFF.

CDR3: CASSFERGDTQYF. In DNA form, the CDR3 reads TGTGCCAGCAGCTTTGAACGGGGAGATACGCAGTATTTT. The J gene is TRBJ2-3, the V gene TRBV5-4; TRBD2 is a possible D gene (5 bases). V shed 2 bases and J shed 5 bases, with 9 bases lying between them. Germline CDR1 reads SGHNT; CDR2 reads YYREEE (reference sequence). This CDR3 has 13 residues.

The chain links TRBV5-5 to TRBJ2-5; 9 nucleotides match TRBD2. This CDR3 contains 16 residues. V shed 4 bases and J 4 bases; nucleotides not matched to a gene: 11. From germline, CDR1 is SGHKS and CDR2 YYEKEE (reference sequence). The CDR3: CASSHSPLAGTETQYF. CDR3 in DNA: TGTGCCAGCAGCCATTCCCCCCTAGCGGGAACAGAGACCCAGTACTTC.

This chain uses TRBV11-2 with TRBJ1-5, with a weak D call TRBD1 (6 bases). From germline, CDR1 is SGHAT and CDR2 FQNNGV. Trimming shortened V by 1 base and J by 0 bases, and 16 bases separated the two germline ends. The CDR3 runs 18 residues. CDR3 DNA sequence: TGTGCCAGCAGCTTAGCCCTCAGGGGAGGGGATAGCAATCAGCCCCAGCATTTT. This encodes CASSLALRGGDSNQPQHF.

The chain recombines TRBV5-1 with TRBJ2-5; a weak D match, TRBD2 (5 bases). The CDR3 has 11 residues. The V end lost 4 bases, the J end lost 5 bases, and 6 bases lay between the germline ends. The germline V gene has CDR1 SGHRS and CDR2 YFSETQ. The CDR3 DNA reads TGCGCCAGCAGCACGGGGGAGACCCAGTACTTC. Translated, it gives CASSTGETQYF.

This rearrangement joins TRBV9 to TRBJ1-4, with D hard to call. Germline assignment: CDR1 SGDLS and CDR2 YYNGEE. Between the trimmed V and J ends, which lost 0 bases and 7 bases, there was a span of 7 bases. The CDR3 is made up of 13 amino acids. The CDR3 DNA follows: TGTGCCAGCAGCGTAGTCTCGGGTGAAAAACTGTTTTTT. It specifies CASSVVSGEKLFF. The variable domain in full, with the rest retrieved from reference TRBV9 and TRBJ1-4, is DSGVTQTPKHLITATGQRVTLRCSPRSGDLSVYWYQQSLDQGLQFLIQYYNGEERAKGNILERFSAQQFPDLHSELNLSSLELGDSALYFCASSVVSGEKLFFGSGTQLSVL.

The V gene is TRBV6-5, the J gene TRBJ1-2, with 8 bases identical to TRBD1. Germline CDR1 MNHEY, CDR2 SVGAGI. The CDR3 totals 13 residues. J was trimmed by 8 bases and V by 7 bases; bases with no gene match: 9. CDR3 DNA sequence: TGTGCCAGCACTAGGGCAGGGGGCAACGGCTACACCTTC. Translating it yields CASTRAGGNGYTF.

The chain combines TRBV30 with TRBJ1-1; the D is unclear. Germline CDR1 GTSNPN, CDR2 SVGIG (reference sequence). This CDR3 comprises 14 residues. V gave up 2 bases and J gave up 1 base, with 11 bases separating them. In DNA, the CDR3 is TGTGCCTGGAGTCAAATACAGCAGAACACTGAAGCTTTCTTT. Translated: CAWSQIQQNTEAFF. Full variable domain (outside the CDR3, taken from reference TRBV30 and TRBJ1-1): SQTIHQWPATLVQPVGSPLSLECTVEGTSNPNLYWYRQAAGRGLQLLFYSVGIGQISSEVPQNLSASRPQDRQFILSSKKLLLSDSGFYLCAWSQIQQNTEAFFGQGTRLTVV.

This chain uses TRBV4-1 with TRBJ2-1, with 7 bases aligning to TRBD2. CDR3 length: 16 residues. V shed 2 bases and J 2 bases; nucleotides not matched to a gene: 6. Germline V gives CDR1 MGHRA, CDR2 YSYEKL. The CDR3 region is CASSQSRDYAYNEQFF. The CDR3 region has the DNA TGCGCCAGCAGCCAATCCCGGGACTACGCCTACAATGAGCAGTTCTTC.

The chain carries TRBV7-3 and TRBJ2-6; the match to TRBD2 covers 10 bases. This CDR3 comprises 18 residues. Germline loops: CDR1 SGHTA, CDR2 FQGTGA. J lost 2 bases, V lost 5 bases, and 9 bases had no gene match. CDR3 DNA: TGTGCCAGCAGCCCTCAAGGGCTAGCGGGAGCTGGGGCCAACGTCCTGACTTTC. This encodes CASSPQGLAGAGANVLTF.

The chain is built from TRBV21-1 and TRBJ2-7; the tabulated D call, TRBD2, remains unverified against the DNA. TRBV21-1 is given as a pseudogene. This CDR3 has 17 amino acids. In nucleotides, the CDR3 is TGTGCCAGCAGCAAAGGAGAGGAACGGGAGACGGCCTACGAGCAGTACTTC. This sequence encodes CASSKGEERETAYEQYF.

The chain has TRBV7-8 and TRBJ2-7, with 9 nucleotides matching TRBD2. Trimming took 3 bases from V and 2 from J; bases not matched to a gene: 5. The CDR3 contains 15 residues. Germline CDR1 and CDR2: SGHVS and FQNEAQ. CDR3 loop: CASSLIAGGPYEQYF. CDR3 DNA sequence: TGTGCCAGCAGCTTGATCGCGGGAGGGCCCTACGAGCAGTACTTC.

The chain uses TRBV3-1 (or the pseudogene TRBV3-2) and TRBJ2-2; TRBD2 aligns across 8 bases. Germline V CDR1 and CDR2: LGHDT, YNNKEL (reference sequence). Trimming removed 3 bases from V and 4 bases from J; junction bases left unmatched: 22. The length of the CDR3 is 21 residues. For the CDR3, the DNA is TGTGCCAGCAGCCACCCAAAAGGAGCGGGAGTCTTACCTGGTGGCACCGGGGAGCTGTTTTTT. This encodes CASSHPKGAGVLPGGTGELFF.

The J gene is TRBJ1-6, the V gene TRBV5-4, with 9 positions matching TRBD1. CDR3 length: 14 residues. Trimming removed 3 bases from V and 6 bases from J; junction bases left unmatched: 1. CDR1 and CDR2 from the germline V gene are SGHNT and YYREEE (reference sequence). The CDR3 nucleotides read TGTGCCAGCAGCTGGGACAGGGCTAATTCACCCCTCCACTTT. It encodes CASSWDRANSPLHF.

The chain couples TRBV6-2 or TRBV6-3 to TRBJ2-7; 7 positions agree with TRBD2. CDR3 length: 16 residues. Germline V gives CDR1 MNHEY, CDR2 SVGEGT. Trimming removed 4 bases from V and 3 bases from J; junction bases left unmatched: 12. The CDR3 DNA reads as TGTGCCAGCAGTTCCCCTATGGGGGGGGGTCTCTACGAGCAGTACTTC. It is translated as CASSSPMGGGLYEQYF.

The gene calls are TRBV28 and TRBJ2-5, with D tentatively TRBD2 (5 bases). V lost 8 bases, J lost 4 bases, and 11 bases lay in between. CDR3 length equals 12 residues. Germline assignment: CDR1 MDHEN and CDR2 SYDVKM. The CDR3 is CASEGPGETQYF. CDR3 nucleotide sequence: TGTGCCAGCGAGGGCCCCGGAGAGACCCAGTACTTC.

The V call is TRBV19, the J call TRBJ2-2; no definite D call. V lost 5 bases and J 7 bases, leaving 14 bases between the germline ends. CDR1 and CDR2 from the germline V gene are LNHDA and SQIVND (reference sequence). This CDR3 has 14 amino acids. CDR3 loop: CASSPPQVGGELFF. The DNA for the CDR3 is TGTGCCAGTAGTCCACCCCAGGTGGGCGGGGAGCTGTTTTTT.

The chain is built from TRBV3-1 (or the pseudogene TRBV3-2) and TRBJ2-7; 10 bases are a match to TRBD1. The CDR3 runs to 15 residues. Germline V gene lookup returns CDR1 LGHDT and CDR2 YNNKEL (reference sequence). V lost 1 base to trimming and J lost 6 bases; unmatched junction nucleotides: 6. CDR3 sequence: CASSQGWGQGTEQYF. CDR3 in DNA: TGTGCCAGCAGCCAAGGGTGGGGACAGGGGACCGAGCAGTACTTC.

V usage is TRBV4-2 and J usage is TRBJ1-3; D unclear. Trimming stripped 0 bases from V and 0 bases from J, with 12 bases between. Germline assignment: CDR1 LGHNA and CDR2 YNFKEQ. The CDR3 is made up of 17 amino acids. The CDR3 DNA reads as TGTGCCAGCAGCCAAGAGTTGTTACGTAGCTCTGGAAACACCATATATTTT. Translated, it gives CASSQELLRSSGNTIYF.

The chain couples TRBV29-1 to TRBJ1-1; the D is unclear. Trimming removed 5 bases from V and 1 base from J, with 14 bases in between. CDR1 SQVTM and CDR2 ANQGSEA come from the germline V gene. This CDR3 is built from 14 residues. CDR3: CSVRSGLTNTEAFF. Written as DNA, the CDR3 is TGCAGCGTTCGCAGTGGACTAACGAACACTGAAGCTTTCTTT. Looking up the rest from reference TRBV29-1 and TRBJ1-1 gives the full variable domain: SAVISQKPSRDICQRGTSLTIQCQVDSQVTMMFWYRQQPGQSLTLIATANQGSEATYESGFVIDKFPISRPNLTFSTLTVSNMSPEDSSIYLCSVRSGLTNTEAFFGQGTRLTVV.

Comments on this clone: A junction end diverges from the germline sequence, so it may reflect a read error. V is TRBV6-1 and J is TRBJ2-7; weak D call: TRBD1 (6 bases). Germline-derived CDR1 and CDR2 are MNHNS and SASEGT. CDR3 length equals 13 residues. For the CDR3, the DNA is TGTGCCAGCGGTGACGGACAGTACTACGAGCAGTACTTC. This encodes CASGDGQYYEQYF.

The chain recombines TRBV3-1 (or the pseudogene TRBV3-2) with TRBJ2-3; D may be TRBD2 (5 bases). The CDR3 runs to 13 residues. V was pared by 3 bases and J by 2 bases, with 6 bases between. Germline V gene lookup returns CDR1 LGHDT and CDR2 YNNKEL (reference sequence). The CDR3 region is CASSQRVTDTQYF. CDR3 nucleotide sequence: TGTGCCAGCAGCCAGAGGGTCACAGATACGCAGTATTTT.

The gene calls are TRBV7-9 and TRBJ2-5, with TRBD2 matching over 12 bases. Per germline, CDR1 SEHNR and CDR2 FQNEAQ (reference sequence). The CDR3 is made up of 18 amino acids. Unmatched junction bases numbered 15, after V lost 6 bases and J lost 4 bases. Written as DNA, the CDR3 is TGTGCCAGCAGTCATTCCCAGCGGACTAGCGGGATCGCAGAGACCCAGTACTTC. This gives the protein CASSHSQRTSGIAETQYF.

CDR3 DNA sequence: TGTGCCAGCAGTCATGACTCGCGGTATGGCTACACCTTC. Translating gives CASSHDSRYGYTF. The chain links TRBV11-3 to TRBJ1-2, with D unclear. CDR1 and CDR2 (germline): SGHNT, YENEEA. This CDR3 region has 13 residues. Trimming stripped 6 bases from V and 5 bases from J, with 13 bases between.

This chain joins TRBV5-1 and TRBJ1-4, with D possibly TRBD1 on 5 matching bases. The germline CDR1 and CDR2 sequences are SGHRS and YFSETQ. Trimming removed 0 bases at V and 8 bases at J, with 14 bases between. This CDR3 is 15 amino acids long. The CDR3 coding sequence is TGCGCCAGCAGCTTGGTGGGGCAGGGATTGGAAAAACTGTTTTTT. Amino acids: CASSLVGQGLEKLFF.